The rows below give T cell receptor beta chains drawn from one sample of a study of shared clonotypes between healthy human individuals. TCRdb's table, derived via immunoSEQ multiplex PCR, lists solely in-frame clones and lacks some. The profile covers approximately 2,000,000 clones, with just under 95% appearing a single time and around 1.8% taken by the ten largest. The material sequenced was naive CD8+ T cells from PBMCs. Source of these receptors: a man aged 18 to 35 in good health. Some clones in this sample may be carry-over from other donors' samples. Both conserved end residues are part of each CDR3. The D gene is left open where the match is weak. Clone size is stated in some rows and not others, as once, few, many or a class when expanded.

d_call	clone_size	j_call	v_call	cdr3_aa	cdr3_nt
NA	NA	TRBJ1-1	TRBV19	CASSIVRENTEAFF	TGTGCCAGTAGTATCGTCAGGGAAAACACTGAAGCTTTCTTT
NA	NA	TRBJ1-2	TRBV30	CAWNAGGKNGYTF	TGTGCCTGGAACGCAGGTGGGAAAAATGGCTACACCTTC
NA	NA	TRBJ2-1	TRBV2	CASRGRVEVEQFF	TGTGCCAGCAGGGGGCGGGTTGAGGTCGAGCAGTTCTTC
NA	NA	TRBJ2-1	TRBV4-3	CASSQDRGAYNEQFF	TGCGCCAGCAGCCAAGATCGCGGGGCCTACAATGAGCAGTTCTTC
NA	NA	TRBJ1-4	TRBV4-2	CASSQGLVFATNEKLFF	TGTGCCAGCAGCCAAGGCCTAGTCTTTGCAACTAATGAAAAACTGTTTTTT
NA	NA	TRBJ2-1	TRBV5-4	CASSFRGNLYNEQFF	TGTGCCAGCAGCTTCCGGGGAAACCTTTACAATGAGCAGTTCTTC
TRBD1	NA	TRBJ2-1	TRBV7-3	CASSPGTGYEQFF	TGTGCCAGCAGCCCCGGGACAGGGTATGAGCAGTTCTTC
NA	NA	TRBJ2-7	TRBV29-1	CSATGSSEQYF	TGCAGCGCCACAGGGTCCTCCGAGCAGTACTTC
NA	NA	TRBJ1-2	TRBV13	CASSLTGNGYTF	TGTGCCAGCAGCTTAACTGGTAACGGCTACACCTTC
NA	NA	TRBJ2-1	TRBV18	CASSDTFNEQFF	TGTGCCAGCTCAGACACCTTCAATGAGCAGTTCTTC
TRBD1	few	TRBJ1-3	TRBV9	CASSVGRDSSSGNTIYF	TGTGCCAGCAGCGTAGGAAGGGACAGCTCCTCTGGAAACACCATATATTTT
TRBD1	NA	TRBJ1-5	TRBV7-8	CASSPIVGQGGGNQPQHF	TGTGCCAGCAGCCCGATTGTTGGACAGGGTGGTGGCAATCAGCCCCAGCATTTT
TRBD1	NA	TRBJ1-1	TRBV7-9	CASGAGTGTEAFF	TGTGCCAGCGGCGCCGGGACAGGGACTGAAGCTTTCTTT
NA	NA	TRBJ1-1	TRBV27	CASYGRTLDTEAFF	TGTGCCAGCTACGGACGGACCCTGGACACTGAAGCTTTCTTT
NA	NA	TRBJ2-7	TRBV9	CASSPGQRYEQYF	TGTGCCAGCAGCCCGGGACAAAGGTACGAGCAGTACTTC
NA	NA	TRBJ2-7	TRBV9	CASSVDGGYEQYF	TGTGCCAGCAGCGTAGATGGTGGTTACGAGCAGTACTTC
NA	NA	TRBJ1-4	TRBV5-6	CASSLSDSASPNEKLFF	TGTGCCAGCAGCTTATCAGATTCAGCAAGCCCCAATGAAAAACTGTTTTTT
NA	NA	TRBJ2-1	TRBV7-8	CASSSTPQTYNEQFF	TGTGCCAGCAGCTCCACCCCCCAGACCTACAATGAGCAGTTCTTC
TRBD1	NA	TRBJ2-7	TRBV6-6	CASSYRTGLRDEQYF	TGTGCCAGCAGTTACCGGACAGGGTTGAGGGACGAGCAGTACTTC
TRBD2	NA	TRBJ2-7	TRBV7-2	CASSPELAGVRYEQYF	TGTGCCAGCAGCCCGGAGTTAGCGGGAGTTCGGTACGAGCAGTACTTC
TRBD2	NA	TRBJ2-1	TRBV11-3	CASSSRTSGTEQFF	TGTGCCAGCAGCTCAAGGACTAGCGGGACGGAGCAGTTCTTC
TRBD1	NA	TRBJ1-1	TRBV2	CASKGLLQGMNTEAFF	TGTGCCAGCAAGGGGCTCCTACAGGGGATGAACACTGAAGCTTTCTTT
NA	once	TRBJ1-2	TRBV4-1	CASSQPMLGGVEGYTF	TGCGCCAGCAGCCAACCCATGTTAGGGGGGGTAGAGGGCTACACCTTC
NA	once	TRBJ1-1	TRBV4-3	CASSQDRGPEAFF	TGCGCCAGCAGCCAAGATCGGGGTCCTGAGGCTTTCTTT
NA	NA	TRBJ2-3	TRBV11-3	CASSSTDTQYF	TGTGCCAGCTCAAGCACAGATACGCAGTATTTT
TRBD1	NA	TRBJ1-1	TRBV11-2	CASSPRDSEAFF	TGTGCCAGCAGCCCCCGGGACAGTGAAGCTTTCTTT
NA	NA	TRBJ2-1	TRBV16	CASSQWGNEQFF	TGTGCCAGCAGCCAATGGGGGAATGAGCAGTTCTTC
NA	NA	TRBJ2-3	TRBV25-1	CASSAPGEADTQYF	TGTGCCAGCAGTGCCCCGGGGGAAGCAGATACGCAGTATTTT
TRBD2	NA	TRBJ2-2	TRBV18	CASSPPSLAGASTGELFF	TGTGCCAGCTCACCACCATCACTAGCGGGAGCAAGCACCGGGGAGCTGTTTTTT
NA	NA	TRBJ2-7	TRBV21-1	CASSKIVLTGSYEQYF	TGTGCCAGCAGCAAAATCGTCTTAACAGGGTCCTACGAGCAGTACTTC
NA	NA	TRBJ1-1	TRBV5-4	CASSWGPDTNTEAFF	TGTGCCAGCAGCTGGGGGCCGGACACTAACACTGAAGCTTTCTTT
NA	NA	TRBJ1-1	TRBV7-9	CASSDYAGQNTEAFF	TGTGCCAGCAGCGATTACGCGGGACAGAACACTGAAGCTTTCTTT
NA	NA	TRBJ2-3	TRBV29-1	CSGRLGTSTDTQYF	TGCAGCGGCCGCCTGGGTACTAGCACAGATACGCAGTATTTT
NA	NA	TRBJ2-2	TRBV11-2	CASSPWPLLNTGELFF	TGTGCCAGCAGCCCCTGGCCACTCTTAAACACCGGGGAGCTGTTTTTT
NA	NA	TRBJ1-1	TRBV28	CASSFDGERGNTEAFF	TGTGCCAGCAGTTTCGACGGAGAACGGGGGAACACTGAAGCTTTCTTT
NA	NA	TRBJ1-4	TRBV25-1	CASSELAGDEKLFF	TGTGCCAGCAGTGAATTAGCAGGGGATGAAAAACTGTTTTTT
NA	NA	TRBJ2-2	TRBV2	CASSQREGDTGELFF	TGTGCCAGCAGTCAGAGGGAGGGGGACACCGGGGAGCTGTTTTTT
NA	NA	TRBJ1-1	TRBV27	CASSAYGGVNTEAFF	TGTGCCAGCAGTGCATATGGGGGGGTGAACACTGAAGCTTTCTTT
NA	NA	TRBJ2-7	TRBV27	CASSLSAGTLAYEQYF	TGTGCCAGCAGTTTATCGGCGGGCACACTCGCATACGAGCAGTACTTC
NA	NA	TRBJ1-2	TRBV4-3	CASSQLVGAPNYGYTF	TGCGCCAGCAGTCAACTGGTCGGGGCGCCTAACTATGGCTACACCTTC
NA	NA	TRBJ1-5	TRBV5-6	CASSLGAANQPQHF	TGTGCCAGCAGCTTGGGAGCTGCAAATCAGCCCCAGCATTTT
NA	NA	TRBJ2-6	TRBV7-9	CASSLPPSGANVLTF	TGTGCCAGCAGCTTACCCCCATCTGGGGCCAACGTCCTGACTTTC
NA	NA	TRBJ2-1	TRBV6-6	CASSPPGLYNEQFF	TGTGCCAGCAGTCCCCCGGGACTCTACAATGAGCAGTTCTTC
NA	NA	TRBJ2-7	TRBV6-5	CASKDRSGLSYEQYF	TGTGCCAGCAAAGACAGGTCCGGGCTAAGCTACGAGCAGTACTTC
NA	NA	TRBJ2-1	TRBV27	CASSLIGGINEQFF	TGTGCCAGCAGTTTAATAGGCGGGATCAATGAGCAGTTCTTC
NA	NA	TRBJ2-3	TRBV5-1	CASSLEGRGTDTQYF	TGCGCCAGCAGCTTGGAGGGGCGAGGAACAGATACGCAGTATTTT
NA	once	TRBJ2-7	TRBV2	CASSDSLSYEQYF	TGTGCCAGCAGTGACTCGTTATCCTACGAGCAGTACTTC
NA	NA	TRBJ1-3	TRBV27	CASSGVPTEGGRNTIYF	TGTGCCAGCAGTGGCGTCCCGACCGAGGGGGGGAGGAACACCATATATTTT
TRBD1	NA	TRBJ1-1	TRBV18	CASTTGGFEAFF	TGTGCCAGCACGACAGGGGGCTTTGAAGCTTTCTTT
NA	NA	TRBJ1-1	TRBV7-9	CALGFVSEAFF	TGTGCCCTAGGGTTTGTGTCTGAAGCTTTCTTT
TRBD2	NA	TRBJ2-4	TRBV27	CASSTGLAGDMAKNIQYF	TGTGCCAGCAGTACGGGACTAGCGGGAGACATGGCCAAAAACATTCAGTACTTC
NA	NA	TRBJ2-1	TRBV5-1	CASSSPFSGPYNEQFF	TGCGCCAGCAGCTCTCCTTTTAGCGGACCATACAATGAGCAGTTCTTC
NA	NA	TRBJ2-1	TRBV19	CASSIWSNEQFF	TGTGCCAGTAGTATATGGTCCAATGAGCAGTTCTTC
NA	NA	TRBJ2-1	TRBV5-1	CASSLTSGVHPNNEQFF	TGCGCCAGCAGCTTGACCTCAGGGGTCCACCCGAACAATGAGCAGTTCTTC
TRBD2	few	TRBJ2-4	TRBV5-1	CASSLVGSGNAKNIQYF	TGCGCCAGCAGCTTGGTCGGTAGCGGGAATGCCAAAAACATTCAGTACTTC
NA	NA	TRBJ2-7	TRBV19	CASSISDGVYEQYF	TGTGCCAGTAGTATTTCTGATGGTGTGTACGAGCAGTACTTC
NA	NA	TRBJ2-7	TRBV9	CASSVGGRGGDEQYF	TGTGCCAGCAGCGTCGGGGGCAGGGGCGGCGACGAGCAGTACTTC
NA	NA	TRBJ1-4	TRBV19	CASSALIRNEKLFF	TGCGCCAGTAGTGCGCTGATCCGTAATGAAAAACTGTTTTTT
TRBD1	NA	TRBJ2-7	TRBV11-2	CASSSRDRGRHEQYF	TGTGCCAGCAGCTCGAGGGACAGGGGGCGGCACGAGCAGTACTTC